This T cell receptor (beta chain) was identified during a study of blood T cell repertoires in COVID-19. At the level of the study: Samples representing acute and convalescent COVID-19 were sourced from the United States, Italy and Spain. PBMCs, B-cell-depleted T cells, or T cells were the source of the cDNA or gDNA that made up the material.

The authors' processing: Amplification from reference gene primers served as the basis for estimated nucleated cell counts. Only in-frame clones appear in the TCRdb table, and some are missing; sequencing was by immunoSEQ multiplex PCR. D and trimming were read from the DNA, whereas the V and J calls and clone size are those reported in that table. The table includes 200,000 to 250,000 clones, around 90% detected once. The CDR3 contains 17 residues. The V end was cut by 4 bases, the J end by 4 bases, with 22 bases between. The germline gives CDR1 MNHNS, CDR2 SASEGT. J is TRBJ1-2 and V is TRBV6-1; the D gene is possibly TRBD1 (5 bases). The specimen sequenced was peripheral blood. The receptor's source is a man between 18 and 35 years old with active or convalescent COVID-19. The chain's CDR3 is CASSARGRDRRGYGYTF. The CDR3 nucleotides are TGTGCCAGCAGTGCGAGGGGACGGGATAGGCGGGGCTATGGCTACACCTTC.